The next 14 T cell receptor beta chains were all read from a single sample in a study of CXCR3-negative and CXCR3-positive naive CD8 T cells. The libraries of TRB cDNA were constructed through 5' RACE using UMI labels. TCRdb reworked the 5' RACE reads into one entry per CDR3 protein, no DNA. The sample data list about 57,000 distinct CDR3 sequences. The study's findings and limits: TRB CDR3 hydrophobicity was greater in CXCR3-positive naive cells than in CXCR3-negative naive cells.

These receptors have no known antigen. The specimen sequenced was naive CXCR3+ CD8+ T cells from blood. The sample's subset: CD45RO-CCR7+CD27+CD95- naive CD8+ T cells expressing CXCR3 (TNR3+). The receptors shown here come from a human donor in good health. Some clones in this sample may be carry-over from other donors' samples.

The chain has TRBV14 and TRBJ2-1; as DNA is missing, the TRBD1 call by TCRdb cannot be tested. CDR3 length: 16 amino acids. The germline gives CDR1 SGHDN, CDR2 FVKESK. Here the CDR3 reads CASSRNTGQGIYEQFF.

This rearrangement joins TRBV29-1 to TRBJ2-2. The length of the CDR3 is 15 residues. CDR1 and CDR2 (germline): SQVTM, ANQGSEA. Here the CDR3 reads CSVVDSPANTGELFF.

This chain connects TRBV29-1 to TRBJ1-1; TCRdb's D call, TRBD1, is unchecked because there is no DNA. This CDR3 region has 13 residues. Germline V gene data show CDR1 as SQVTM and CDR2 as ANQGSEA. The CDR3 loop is CSVEGQGNTEAFF.

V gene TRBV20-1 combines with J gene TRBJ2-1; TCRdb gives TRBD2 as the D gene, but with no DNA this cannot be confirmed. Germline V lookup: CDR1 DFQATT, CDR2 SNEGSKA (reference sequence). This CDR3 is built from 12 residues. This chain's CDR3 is CSASTRVGEQFF.

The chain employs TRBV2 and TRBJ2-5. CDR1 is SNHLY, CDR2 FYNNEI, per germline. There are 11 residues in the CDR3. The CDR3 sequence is CASITIETQYF.

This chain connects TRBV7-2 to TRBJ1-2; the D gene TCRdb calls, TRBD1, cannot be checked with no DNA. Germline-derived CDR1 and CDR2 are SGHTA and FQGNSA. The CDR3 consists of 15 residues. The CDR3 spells CASSLDVTGSYGYTF.

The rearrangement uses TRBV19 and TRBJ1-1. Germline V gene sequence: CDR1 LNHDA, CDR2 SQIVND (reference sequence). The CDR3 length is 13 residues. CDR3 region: CASRIEVGTEAFF. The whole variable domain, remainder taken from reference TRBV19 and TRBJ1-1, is DGGITQSPKYLFRKEGQNVTLSCEQNLNHDAMYWYRQDPGQGLRLIYYSQIVNDFQKGDIAEGYSVSREKKESFPLTVTSAQKNPTAFYLCASRIEVGTEAFFGQGTRLTVV.

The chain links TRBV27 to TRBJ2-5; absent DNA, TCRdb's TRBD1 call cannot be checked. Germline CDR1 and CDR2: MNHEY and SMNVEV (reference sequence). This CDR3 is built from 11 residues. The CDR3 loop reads CASSWGETQYF.

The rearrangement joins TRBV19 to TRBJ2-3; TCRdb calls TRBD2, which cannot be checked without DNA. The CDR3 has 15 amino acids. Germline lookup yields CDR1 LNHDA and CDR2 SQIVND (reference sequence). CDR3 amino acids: CASRLGLAGTDTQYF.

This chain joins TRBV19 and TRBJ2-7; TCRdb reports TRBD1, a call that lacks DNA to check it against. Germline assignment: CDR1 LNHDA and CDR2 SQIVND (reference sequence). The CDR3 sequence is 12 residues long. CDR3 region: CATGTAPYEQYF.

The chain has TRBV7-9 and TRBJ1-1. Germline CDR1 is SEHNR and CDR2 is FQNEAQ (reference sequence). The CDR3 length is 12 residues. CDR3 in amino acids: CASSPVEAEAFF.

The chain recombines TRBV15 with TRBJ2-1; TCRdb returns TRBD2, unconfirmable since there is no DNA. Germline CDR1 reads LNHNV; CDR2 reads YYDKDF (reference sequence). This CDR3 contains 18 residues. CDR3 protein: CATSRDRSGSLNYNEQFF.

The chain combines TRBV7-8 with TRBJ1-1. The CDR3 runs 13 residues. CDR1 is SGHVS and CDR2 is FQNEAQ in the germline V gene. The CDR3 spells CASSLELRTEAFF.

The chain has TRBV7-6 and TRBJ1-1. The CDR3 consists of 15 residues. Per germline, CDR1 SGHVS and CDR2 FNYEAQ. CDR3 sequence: CASSLASGPNTEAFF.